This TCR beta chain emerged from a study of cytomegalovirus exposure and HLA in healthy donors (dated by TCRdb to about 2017). Study-level background: In an earlier analysis of approximately 500 of the donors, less than 350 Gb of sequence data and 90 million to 130 million unique TCR beta sequences from about 180 million T cells were reported. An early release covering roughly 600 HLA-typed donors comprised about 320 gigabases of sequencing data and tens of millions of unique TCR sequences. Of the 300 to 500 genotyped donors, 81% were placed in the genetic ancestry cluster associated with self-reported Caucasian donors. The aim of the study was to test whether cataloging public T cell receptors could identify signatures of past pathogen exposure. The T cell repertoires of 550 to 850 subjects were profiled by immunosequencing and related to cytomegalovirus serostatus. Besides the first cohort of 666 subjects, a separate validation cohort made up of around 120 different subjects was used. To predict cytomegalovirus infection status, the study combined high-throughput TCR immunosequencing, statistical association of individual TCRs with disease status, and machine learning. A later analysis re-analyzed previously published TCR beta repertoires from 650 to 800 donors and added high-resolution HLA genotyping to study TCR occurrence patterns. The later analysis used no new phenotypic data to find candidate immune exposures, relying instead on TCR beta sequences and their occurrence across donors. To decide whether each TCR beta V gene segment behaved as functional or pseudogenic, an earlier analysis of over 500 of the donors relied on high-throughput TCR beta sequencing. Donor age, sex, ethnicity and CMV serostatus were collected together with the repertoire data. A later genetic analysis used genome-wide SNP genotypes for about three fifths of the roughly 700 donors, treating that subset as a discovery cohort. All discovery cohort repertoires had been generated on a single sequencing platform. HLA typing included class I and class II loci at four-digit resolution. The number of typed donors differed by locus: about 620-630 for A, B, C, DRB1 and DQB1; 500 to 550 for DQA1; 606 for DPA1; and around 450 for DPB1. Four or five DR-DQ haplotypes were handled as single units for association and clustering because linkage in the cohort was strong. On average, around 240,000 unique TCR beta nucleotide sequences were sequenced per donor among a few hundred genotyped donors of the cohort, with roughly 19% of those sequences being non-productive.

What the work shows at the level of the full study, not this receptor alone: Most TCR sequences were observed very rarely across donors, whereas some public TCRs were present in many individuals. Because HLA typing was unavailable for some donors at each locus, only the typed subset was used in association tests. Presence/absence analyses assumed roughly uniform sequencing depth across donors, an assumption that may not hold. Linkage disequilibrium might explain the correlated functional status among segregating V segments, but an unknown experimental factor could not be excluded. The cohort was sequenced for TCR beta chains only, and without alpha or paired-chain data the features that could be detected were limited. In a later analysis, most CMV-associated TCR beta chains were found to appear HLA-restricted, with HLA associations seemingly driven largely by CMV exposure. When HLA alleles, especially DR and DQ, strongly co-occurred, TCR associations were difficult to assign to individual alleles. Compared with the approximately 720-donor mean, donors in an Asian-associated ancestry cluster had fewer N-insertions in productive TCRs, according to a later genetic analysis. Compared with equally common non-associated chains, HLA-associated TCR beta chains in a later analysis were more clonally expanded and had lower generation probabilities. Approximately 16 rarely observed V segments, including chromosome 9 orphons, were excluded from the earlier analysis of several hundred of the donors because counts were too low. It was suggested by the authors that the approach could potentially be generalized to other disease states and immunological phenotypes. Broadly in line with IMGT annotations, most TCR beta V segments showed up in productive rearrangements about 87% or about 30% of the time in an earlier analysis of about 500 of the donors. A total of 150 or so TCR beta chains were listed by the study as associated with cytomegalovirus. The classifier was reported to diagnose cytomegalovirus status with high specificity and sensitivity in both the original cohort and the validation cohort. In a later analysis, several top co-occurrence clusters were reported to appear linked to parvovirus B19, influenza, CMV and Epstein-Barr virus. A few of the identified cytomegalovirus-associated TCR beta chains were confirmed in vitro to be specific for cytomegalovirus antigens. The sequencing pipeline was judged likely to have produced a cluster of highly shared sequence variants as a technical artifact. CMV serostatus was the only immune exposure information available for the cohort. At a false discovery rate of 0.05, a later analysis linked 16,951 TCR beta sequences to specific HLA alleles. V-gene and J-gene trimming of TCR beta chains was associated with a missense DCLRE1C variant in a later genetic analysis, and the association was replicated in an independent cohort. A later analysis found that TCR association rates varied across HLA loci, with DRB1 alleles showing the most associated TCRs and HLA-C alleles the fewest. A further reported finding was that TCR beta sequences accurately predicted the HLA-A and HLA-B alleles for most subjects in the first cohort.

Preparation of the library involved the immunoSEQ multiplex PCR assay. A mixture of 60 forward primers for TCR Vbeta segments and 13 reverse primers for TCR Jbeta segments was used in the multiplex PCR. The CDR3 region of rearranged TCR beta genes was amplified from genomic DNA with a multiplex PCR assay. The amplified TCR beta libraries were sequenced on the Illumina HiSeq System as 87-base-pair reads. Processing in the source paper ran as follows. A later analysis counted tens of millions of unique TCR beta chains across the approximately 700 repertoires, and 9 million to 14 million of these chains were shared by at least two donors. Raw reads were error-corrected and collapsed into unique sequences with a nearest-neighbor algorithm that merged closely related sequences to remove PCR and sequencing errors. CDR3 sequences were aligned to IMGT reference sequences to assign V, D and J gene segments. Each retained sequence needed at least a six-nucleotide match to both a V gene segment and a J gene segment. Rearrangements were classified as productive when the CDR3 lacked stop codons and remained in frame with V and J, and all other rearrangements were classified as non-productive. Following IMGT convention, CDR3 was defined as the stretch from the second conserved V-encoded cysteine to the conserved J-encoded phenylalanine. The earlier analysis of about 610 of the donors excluded any sequence lacking an unambiguous match to a single V gene segment. An earlier analysis of just under 600 of the donors called V segments functional above 56.7% productive rearrangements and segregating when the between-donor standard deviation exceeded 5%. A statistical classification framework was built to diagnose cytomegalovirus status from the catalog of TCR beta chain sequences. In a later analysis, V and J genes were assigned by comparing TCR nucleotide sequences against IMGT/GENE-DB human TR gene sequences. A later analysis assigned CDR3 sequences and most-parsimonious VDJ recombination scenarios with the TCRdist pipeline. A later analysis defined each TCR beta chain by its CDR3 amino acid sequence plus V-gene family, and excluded reads lacking a unique V-gene family. In a later analysis, a few hundred highly shared, low-generation-probability nucleotide sequences were removed to address suspected cross-contamination and a sequencing artifact. For each public chain, a later analysis derived a clonal expansion index from normalized ranks of inferred template counts within each repertoire. In a later analysis, generation probabilities were computed using a VDJ recombination model fitted to out-of-frame rearrangements, and the results were checked against IGoR. Hypergeometric tests were used in a later analysis to score TCR-TCR, TCR-HLA and TCR-CMV co-occurrence, with a repertoire-size bias correction applied to the TCR pairs. In a later analysis, false discovery rates were estimated by permuting HLA or CMV assignments 20 times. In a later analysis, co-occurring TCRs were grouped using DBSCAN, with TCRdist sequence similarity added in when clustering inside HLA-allele-positive subsets. Co-occurrence clustering excluded repertoires with fewer than 30,000 or more than 120,000 public chains, plus five with anomalous nucleotide sharing. TCRdb retrieved this table from immuneACCESS and kept in-frame rearrangements only. Not all clones are present; in checked studies, unresolved V genes account for under half, and no reason is known for the remainder. Clone size and V and J calls were adopted from that table, with D and trimming inferred from the DNA. The sample contains 140,000 to 150,000 clones, nearly 10% of them found a single time. The ten largest clones capture 1.5% to 2% of the sample.

This clone showed up just a few times. Its antigen remains unidentified. Nothing much larger sits one base from this clone, and base qualities are not available. In total, 600 or so healthy bone marrow donors made up the cohort. At the time of sampling, all cohort members were nominally healthy, though unrecorded immune exposures were likely present. The donor tested CMV seronegative and was one of the 352 seronegative cohort members. Every donor gave a peripheral blood sample, and the peripheral blood mononuclear cells from that sample were used for TCR beta sequencing. Genomic DNA extraction from the blood cell samples was performed with the Qiagen DNeasy Blood Extraction Kit. Sequenced sample: PBMCs. The TCR was taken from a man in his fifties or sixties in good health and CMV-seronegative.

The sequence in DNA is TGTGCCAGCTCAGACAGGGGGATGTCCGGGGAGCTGTTTTTT. This encodes CASSDRGMSGELFF. This chain is built from TRBV18 and TRBJ2-2; 9 central bases correspond to TRBD1. The CDR3 spans 14 residues, from the cysteine through the phenylalanine. Only CDR3 DNA is held: 42 bases, read in frame from base 1. Compared with germline, V lacks 5 bases and J lacks 6 bases; bases without a gene match: 4. CDR1 is given as KGHSH and CDR2 as LQKENI, both from the germline V gene.